The present T cell receptor beta chain was sequenced within a study of T cell repertoires in cytomegalovirus infection. The wider study: The public TCR beta signatures pointed to both CMV infection and matching HLA type. Study-level points and caveats: Totalled public TCR beta family frequency picked out people who carried CMV plus the relevant HLA. There were HLA-C-restricted CMV-specific TCR beta clonotypes dominating the ex vivo response.

TCRdb analysed the reads with MiXCR anew, one entry per CDR3 protein. The table includes 600,000 to 800,000 distinct CDR3 sequences, approximately 24% detected once. This clonotype was counted a few times. What it recognizes is unknown. With V trimmed by 4 bases and J by 2 bases, 3 bases remained unmatched. The CDR3 consists of 14 residues. CDR1 SEHNR and CDR2 FQNEAQ come from the germline V gene (reference sequence). The sequence came from a human donor in good health (CMV status not recorded). Some clones in this sample may be carry-over from other donors' samples. This chain connects TRBV7-9 to TRBJ2-5, with 8 bases identical to TRBD2. Sequencing input: CD8+ T cells from PBMCs. The CDR3 reads CASSWGLEQETQYF. As DNA, the CDR3 is TGTGCCAGCAGCTGGGGACTAGAACAAGAGACCCAGTACTTC.